The 15 T cell receptor beta chains given below trace back to one sample, sequenced in a study of cytomegalovirus exposure and HLA in healthy donors. Researchers ran the PCR with 60 Vbeta and 13 Jbeta primers. Assay used: immunoSEQ multiplex PCR; TCRdb lists only in-frame clones, some missing. The profile covers about 130,000 clones, with around 80% appearing a single time and under 13% taken by the ten largest. Input material: PBMCs. Receptors originate from a man younger than 45 in good health and CMV-seropositive.

The rearrangement links TRBV7-2 to TRBJ1-3, with TRBD1 matching 7 bases. Germline V gives CDR1 SGHTA, CDR2 FQGNSA. Trimming took 3 bases from V and 5 from J; bases not matched to a gene: 4. The CDR3 is made up of 14 amino acids. CDR3: CASSFTGERNTIYF. The CDR3 bases are TGTGCCAGCAGCTTTACAGGGGAGAGAAACACCATATATTTT.

V is TRBV28 and J is TRBJ2-7, with D perhaps TRBD2 (5 bases). Germline V gives CDR1 MDHEN, CDR2 SYDVKM. V dropped 8 bases and J dropped 3 bases, with 17 bases sitting between them. This CDR3 is 14 amino acids long. CDR3 coding DNA: TGTGCCAGCCGGATAGGTGGGGAGCTCTACGAGCAGTACTTC. Encoded protein: CASRIGGELYEQYF.

The rearrangement joins TRBV27 to TRBJ1-1; 8 bases fit TRBD1. The CDR3 runs to 14 residues. Per germline, CDR1 MNHEY and CDR2 SMNVEV (reference sequence). V shed 3 bases, J shed 4 bases, and the junction held 4 bases outside the gene matches. CDR3 amino acids: CASSLGTGSTEAFF. CDR3 coding DNA: TGTGCCAGCAGTTTGGGGACAGGTAGCACTGAAGCTTTCTTT.

This chain links TRBV7-7 with TRBJ2-2, with D unclear. Germline assignment: CDR1 SSHAT and CDR2 FNYEAQ (reference sequence). The length of the CDR3 is 13 residues. V was trimmed by 8 bases and J by 1 base, leaving 8 bases between them. In DNA form, the CDR3 reads TGTGCCAGCTCCCCGGGGAACACCGGGGAGCTGTTTTTT. Translating gives CASSPGNTGELFF.

The chain has TRBV7-9 and TRBJ1-1, with 8 bases aligning to TRBD1. The length of the CDR3 is 17 residues. V trimming: 7 bases; J trimming: 1 base; junction bases outside the gene matches: 14. Germline CDR1 and CDR2: SEHNR and FQNEAQ (reference sequence). The CDR3: CASTGGHPGGENTEAFF. In DNA, the CDR3 is TGTGCCAGCACAGGGGGCCACCCTGGGGGGGAGAACACTGAAGCTTTCTTT.

The chain is built from TRBV6-1 and TRBJ1-5, with a possible D match to TRBD1 (5 bases). Germline V gene data show CDR1 as MNHNS and CDR2 as SASEGT. Trimming took 6 bases from V and 6 from J, leaving 12 bases between them. The CDR3 length is 13 residues. Here the CDR3 DNA reads TGTGCCAGCAGGGAAACAGGACCTCAGCCCCAGCATTTT. This gives the protein CASRETGPQPQHF.

This clone was recorded only once. The chain has TRBV5-1 and TRBJ1-2; TRBD1 matches at 7 bases. The CDR3 covers 14 residues. Germline CDR1 and CDR2: SGHRS and YFSETQ. Trimming cost V 2 bases and J 2 bases; bases outside gene matches: 3. The CDR3 nucleotides are TGCGCCAGCAGCTTATTACAGGGGAACTATGGCTACACCTTC. Translating gives CASSLLQGNYGYTF.

This rearrangement joins TRBV6-1 to TRBJ2-5, with 9 bases fitting TRBD2. The germline V gene encodes CDR1 MNHNS and CDR2 SASEGT. CDR3 size: 18 residues. V lost 3 bases to trimming and J lost 11 bases; unmatched junction nucleotides: 22. The CDR3 sequence: CASSDIRTSGSLGREQYF. The CDR3 region has the DNA TGTGCCAGCAGTGATATTCGTACTAGCGGGTCCTTGGGTAGGGAGCAGTACTTC.

V and J are TRBV5-5 and TRBJ2-7, with 13 bases fitting TRBD2. This CDR3 has 15 residues. Germline loops: CDR1 SGHKS, CDR2 YYEKEE (reference sequence). The J segment lost 6 bases and the V segment lost 3 bases, leaving 6 bases of the junction unmatched. CDR3 bases: TGTGCCAGCAGCTCGGGACTAGCGGGAATGGCCGAGCAGTACTTC. Encoded protein: CASSSGLAGMAEQYF.

A few counts support this clone. The chain is built from TRBV11-2 and TRBJ2-5; 11 bases are shared with TRBD1. Germline assignment: CDR1 SGHAT and CDR2 FQNNGV. There are 16 residues in the CDR3. V trimming: 5 bases; J trimming: 3 bases; junction bases outside the gene matches: 8. CDR3 in DNA: TGTGCCAGCAGCCGGACAGGGGGCGTGTTTGAAGAGACCCAGTACTTC. This translates into CASSRTGGVFEETQYF.

V gene TRBV27 combines with J gene TRBJ2-1; 8 positions match TRBD1. The V segment lost 7 bases and the J segment 8 bases; nucleotides outside the gene matches: 4. In germline, CDR1 is MNHEY, CDR2 SMNVEV (reference sequence). This CDR3 contains 12 residues. The CDR3 spells CASTGQGDEQFF. The CDR3 DNA reads TGTGCCAGCACAGGACAGGGCGATGAGCAGTTCTTC.

This rearrangement joins TRBV9 to TRBJ2-1, with D possibly being TRBD1 (5 bases). From germline, CDR1 is SGDLS and CDR2 YYNGEE. This CDR3 comprises 14 residues. Between the trimmed V and J ends, which lost 0 bases and 6 bases, there was a span of 10 bases. The CDR3 is CASSVVNRGNEQFF. The CDR3, as DNA: TGTGCCAGCAGCGTAGTAAATAGGGGCAATGAGCAGTTCTTC.

In DNA, the CDR3 is TGTGCCAGCTTTGATGTCGCGGGAGGGGTCGAGACCCAGTACTTC. This sequence encodes CASFDVAGGVETQYF. The chain uses TRBV7-8 and TRBJ2-5; 9 bases are a match to TRBD2. J was trimmed by 5 bases and V by 8 bases; bases with no gene match: 12. The CDR3 runs to 15 residues. Germline lookup yields CDR1 SGHVS and CDR2 FQNEAQ.

The CDR3 nucleotides read TGTGCCTCCGTTATGGCGCCAGGGGGCAGAAACTATGGCTACACCTTC. Its translation: CASVMAPGGRNYGYTF. The chain joins TRBV19 to TRBJ1-2, with TRBD1 matching over 8 bases. The V segment lost 11 bases and the J segment 2 bases; nucleotides outside the gene matches: 16. Germline V gene data show CDR1 as LNHDA and CDR2 as SQIVND (reference sequence). This CDR3 has 16 amino acids. The full variable domain, rest sourced from reference TRBV19 and TRBJ1-2, is DGGITQSPKYLFRKEGQNVTLSCEQNLNHDAMYWYRQDPGQGLRLIYYSQIVNDFQKGDIAEGYSVSREKKESFPLTVTSAQKNPTAFYLCASVMAPGGRNYGYTFGSGTRLTVV.

This chain links TRBV5-1 with TRBJ1-5, with a possible D match to TRBD1 (5 bases). This CDR3 region has 13 residues. V gave up 2 bases and J gave up 5 bases, with 8 bases separating them. Per the germline V gene, CDR1 is SGHRS and CDR2 is YFSETQ. The CDR3 sequence is CASSLGVDQPQHF. CDR3 DNA sequence: TGCGCCAGCAGCTTAGGGGTCGATCAGCCCCAGCATTTT.